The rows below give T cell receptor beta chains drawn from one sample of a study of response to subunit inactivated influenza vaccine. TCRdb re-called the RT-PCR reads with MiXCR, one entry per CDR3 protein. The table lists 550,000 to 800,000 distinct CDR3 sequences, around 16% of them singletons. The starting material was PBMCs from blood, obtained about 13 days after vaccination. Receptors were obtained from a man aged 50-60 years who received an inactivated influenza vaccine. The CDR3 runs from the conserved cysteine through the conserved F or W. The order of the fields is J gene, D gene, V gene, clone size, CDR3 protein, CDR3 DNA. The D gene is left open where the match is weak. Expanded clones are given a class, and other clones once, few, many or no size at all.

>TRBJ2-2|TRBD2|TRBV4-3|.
CASSQGRAGKNTGELFF
TGCGCCAGCAGCCAAGGTCGAGCGGGGAAGAACACCGGGGAGCTGTTTTTT
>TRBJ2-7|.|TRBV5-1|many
CASSFWTGSSYEQYF
TGCGCCAGCAGCTTTTGGACGGGAAGCTCCTACGAGCAGTACTTC
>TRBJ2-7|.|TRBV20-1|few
CSVQTPWLADYEQYF
TGCAGTGTACAAACCCCCTGGTTAGCGGACTACGAGCAGTACTTC
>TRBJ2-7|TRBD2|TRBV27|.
CASSLYPAGALSYEQYF
TGTGCCAGCAGTTTATACCCAGCGGGAGCCCTCTCCTACGAGCAGTACTTC
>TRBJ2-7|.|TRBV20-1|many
CSARAVRDQTHREQYF
TGCAGTGCTAGAGCGGTCCGGGACCAGACCCACCGGGAGCAGTACTTC
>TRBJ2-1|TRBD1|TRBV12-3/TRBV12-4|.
CASSLARAGGNEQFF
TGTGCCAGCAGTTTAGCGCGGGCAGGGGGCAATGAGCAGTTCTTC
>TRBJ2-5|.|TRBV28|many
CASSLTHVIQETQYF
TGTGCCAGCAGTTTGACCCATGTCATCCAAGAGACCCAGTACTTC
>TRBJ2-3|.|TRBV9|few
CASSDTSPRTDTQYF
TGTGCCAGCAGCGACACTAGCCCCCGCACAGATACGCAGTATTTT
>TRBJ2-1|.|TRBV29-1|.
CSFAGGRNEQFF
TGCAGCTTTGCTGGGGGCCGCAATGAGCAGTTCTTC
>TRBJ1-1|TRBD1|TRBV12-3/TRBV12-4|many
CASRSGTGAKNTEAFF
TGTGCCAGCAGATCCGGGACAGGGGCGAAGAACACTGAAGCTTTCTTT
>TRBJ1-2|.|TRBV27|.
CASSLSISGSYGYTF
TGTGCCAGCAGTTTATCGATTTCGGGGAGCTATGGCTACACCTTC
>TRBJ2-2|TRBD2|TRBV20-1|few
CSALAGGPTGELFF
TGCAGTGCGTTAGCGGGAGGGCCCACCGGGGAGCTGTTTTTT
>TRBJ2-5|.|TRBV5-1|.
CASSLAGVEETHYF
TGCGCCAGCAGCTTGGCGGGAGTTGAAGAGACCCATTACTTC